The 29 T cell receptor beta chains presented below share a single source sample, sequenced in a study of vaccination and CD4 T cells after COVID-19. The antigens for these receptors are not known. The Oncomine TCR Beta short-read assay sequenced DNA from cultured CD4+ T cells. Each CDR3 protein gets one entry after TCRdb re-called the PCR reads with MiXCR. The table includes under 15,000 distinct CDR3 sequences, roughly 61% detected once. Treatment described: approximately nine-day PBMC culture with coronavirus spike peptide pools or control peptides (ViraFEST assay). The sequenced sample was CD4+ T cells from blood, cultured in vitro, obtained before SARS-CoV-2 vaccination. Every receptor here comes from a human donor who had recovered from COVID-19.

This clonotype was detected once. The chain combines TRBV2 with TRBJ1-5; D call uncertain. V was pared by 1 base and J by 4 bases, with 2 bases between. This CDR3 contains 12 residues. CDR1 is SNHLY, CDR2 FYNNEI, per germline. The CDR3 sequence is CASSEENQPQHF. CDR3 DNA sequence: TGTGCCAGCAGTGAAGAGAATCAGCCCCAGCATTTT. The variable domain in full, completed from reference TRBV2 and TRBJ1-5, reads EPEVTQTPSHQVTQMGQEVILRCVPISNHLYFYWYRQILGQKVEFLVSFYNNEISEKSEIFDDQFSVERPDGSNFTLKIRSTKLEDSAMYFCASSEENQPQHFGDGTRLSIL.

The chain has TRBV10-1 and TRBJ2-2, with D unresolved. V was pared by 5 bases and J by 0 bases, with 1 base between. Germline CDR1 is WNHNN and CDR2 is SYGVQD (reference sequence). This CDR3 is 12 amino acids long. The chain's CDR3 is CASSTNTGELFF. CDR3 coding DNA: TGCGCCAGCAGTACGAACACCGGGGAGCTGTTTTTT.

This chain uses TRBV5-6 with TRBJ1-2; 7 nucleotides align to TRBD1. The CDR3 has 14 residues. Germline values: CDR1 SGHDT, CDR2 YYEEEE. The ends lost 0 bases at V and 8 bases at J; junction bases unmatched: 7. CDR3 region: CASSLDQGVKGYTF. The CDR3 coding sequence is TGTGCCAGCAGCTTGGATCAGGGGGTAAAGGGCTACACCTTC. Full variable domain (missing parts from reference TRBV5-6 and TRBJ1-2): DAGVTQSPTHLIKTRGQQVTLRCSPKSGHDTVSWYQQALGQGPQFIFQYYEEEERQRGNFPDRFSGHQFPNYSSELNVNALLLGDSALYLCASSLDQGVKGYTFGSGTRLTVV.

This rearrangement joins TRBV6-4 to TRBJ1-5; D is unclear. The CDR3 runs to 13 residues. Germline assignment: CDR1 MRHNA and CDR2 SNTAGT. V lost 5 bases and J 7 bases, leaving 12 bases between the germline ends. CDR3 coding DNA: TGTGCCAGCAGTCTGGCCCCCGCGCAGCCCCAGCATTTT. Protein: CASSLAPAQPQHF.

This sequence joins TRBV20-1 and TRBJ1-1; D is unresolved. The CDR3 is made up of 12 amino acids. The V gene's germline CDR1 is DFQATT and CDR2 SNEGSKA (reference sequence). Trimming removed 6 bases from V and 9 bases from J, with 17 bases in between. In nucleotides, the CDR3 is TGCAGTGCGTCGGAGCGAGACCGAAAAGCTTTCTTT. It specifies CSASERDRKAFF.

This clonotype was found a few times. V and J are TRBV6-5 and TRBJ1-6; D perhaps matches TRBD1 (6 bases). The CDR3 extends over 15 amino acids. Germline-derived CDR1 and CDR2 are MNHEY and SVGAGI. Trimming took off 0 bases at V and 6 bases at J, with 9 bases between the two ends. In nucleotides, the CDR3 is TGTGCCAGCAGTTACTCGGAGGGGGGTAATTCACCCCTCCACTTT. Protein product: CASSYSEGGNSPLHF.

This clonotype has just a few counts. J is TRBJ1-2 and V is TRBV27; 8 nucleotides match TRBD1. This CDR3 region has 13 residues. The germline V gene has CDR1 MNHEY and CDR2 SMNVEV (reference sequence). V was clipped by 6 bases and J by 8 bases; unmatched bases: 8. The CDR3 DNA follows: TGTGCCAGCAGATATAGGACAGGGATCGGCTACACCTTC. Protein product: CASRYRTGIGYTF.

By share, this clonotype counts as medium-sized. The chain joins TRBV27 to TRBJ2-5; weak D call: TRBD2 (6 bases). Looked up from germline, CDR1 is MNHEY and CDR2 is SMNVEV (reference sequence). The ends were cut back, 2 bases at V and 7 bases at J, with 23 bases in the middle. The CDR3 runs to 17 residues. DNA of the CDR3: TGTGCCAGCAGTTTAGAGCCCGGGGGACGTATCGCGCGGACCCAGTACTTC. Translation: CASSLEPGGRIARTQYF.

The rearrangement uses TRBV15 and TRBJ1-3, with D unclear. Trimming left V 0 bases short and J 0 bases short, with 12 bases between. The CDR3 contains 17 residues. The germline V gene encodes CDR1 LNHNV and CDR2 YYDKDF (reference sequence). CDR3 sequence (DNA): TGTGCCACCAGCAGAGAGGACGGCCAGGCCTCTGGAAACACCATATATTTT. This gives the protein CATSREDGQASGNTIYF.

V usage is TRBV2 and J usage is TRBJ2-5; either TRBD1 or TRBD2 may fit D (5 bases each). The CDR3 is 13 amino acids. V was clipped by 3 bases and J by 5 bases, with 10 bases between them. Germline CDR1 reads SNHLY; CDR2 reads FYNNEI. CDR3 in DNA: TGTGCCAGCAGTGAGGGACCTGGGGAGACCCAGTACTTC. It encodes CASSEGPGETQYF. Full variable domain (rest looked up from reference TRBV2 and TRBJ2-5): EPEVTQTPSHQVTQMGQEVILRCVPISNHLYFYWYRQILGQKVEFLVSFYNNEISEKSEIFDDQFSVERPDGSNFTLKIRSTKLEDSAMYFCASSEGPGETQYFGPGTRLLVL.

This clonotype was seen a few times. The chain has TRBV6-5 and TRBJ1-1, with D maybe TRBD1 (6 bases). Trimming took off 0 bases at V and 5 bases at J, with 13 bases between the two ends. The CDR3 sequence is 15 residues long. Germline lookup yields CDR1 MNHEY and CDR2 SVGAGI. DNA of the CDR3: TGTGCCAGCAGTTACTCGGGGGGGGCGCGAACTGAAGCTTTCTTT. Protein sequence: CASSYSGGARTEAFF.

This sequence joins TRBV7-2 and TRBJ1-2; 8 positions agree with TRBD1. The CDR3 is 16 residues long. Germline CDR1 reads SGHTA; CDR2 reads FQGNSA. Trimming at V came to 2 bases and at J to 5 bases, leaving 10 bases not matched to a gene. Written as DNA, the CDR3 is TGTGCCAGCAGCTTACAGCAGGGGGCGCAAAAGTATGGCTACACCTTC. Protein product: CASSLQQGAQKYGYTF.

The chain carries TRBV20-1 and TRBJ2-1; TRBD2 agrees at 9 bases. CDR1 DFQATT and CDR2 SNEGSKA come from the germline V gene (reference sequence). The CDR3 extends over 14 amino acids. With V trimmed by 5 bases and J by 0 bases, 2 bases remained unmatched. For the CDR3, the DNA is TGCAGTGCTGGAGCGGGAGGCTCCTACAATGAGCAGTTCTTC. This encodes CSAGAGGSYNEQFF.

This sequence joins TRBV7-2 and TRBJ2-7; 8 bases are shared with TRBD2. CDR1 and CDR2 (germline): SGHTA, FQGNSA. The CDR3 consists of 15 residues. After removal of 7 bases from V and 4 bases from J, the junction contained 12 bases not matched to a gene. CDR3 nucleotide sequence: TGTGCCAGCAACTCGCCGGGACTAGTTGGGTACGAGCAGTACTTC. Translated: CASNSPGLVGYEQYF.

J is TRBJ2-7 and V is TRBV7-2; possible D gene TRBD2, 6 bases. Germline CDR1 is SGHTA and CDR2 is FQGNSA. This CDR3 comprises 14 residues. Trimming left V 1 base short and J 2 bases short, with 9 bases between. CDR3 protein: CASSLGRAAYEQYF. The CDR3 DNA reads as TGTGCCAGCAGCTTAGGGAGGGCGGCCTACGAGCAGTACTTC.

This clonotype is medium-sized by share. The rearrangement uses TRBV7-7 and TRBJ2-3; the D is unclear. Trimming pared 5 bases from V and 5 bases from J, leaving 11 bases between. CDR1 SSHAT and CDR2 FNYEAQ come from the germline V gene (reference sequence). The CDR3 has 13 amino acids. The CDR3 DNA follows: TGTGCCAGCAGCCGTGGCCGCTTAGATACGCAGTATTTT. This translates into CASSRGRLDTQYF. Supplemented by reference TRBV7-7 and TRBJ2-3, the full variable domain reads GAGVSQSPRYKVTKRGQDVTLRCDPISSHATLYWYQQALGQGPEFLTYFNYEAQPDKSGLPSDRFSAERPEGSISTLTIQRTEQRDSAMYRCASSRGRLDTQYFGPGTRLTVL.

In this sample, this clonotype turned up a few times. The chain has TRBV14 and TRBJ2-7; 7 nucleotides line up with TRBD1. V shed 4 bases, J shed 2 bases, and the junction held 5 bases outside the gene matches. The CDR3 length is 14 residues. Germline V CDR1 and CDR2: SGHDN, FVKESK. CDR3 DNA: TGTGCCAGCAGCCTTGGGACAGTGACCTACGAGCAGTACTTC. It codes for CASSLGTVTYEQYF.

This clonotype was seen a few times. The chain uses TRBV2 and TRBJ1-2, with D perhaps matching TRBD1 (5 bases). CDR3 length: 14 residues. Per germline, CDR1 SNHLY and CDR2 FYNNEI. Trimming took off 8 bases at V and 4 bases at J, with 17 bases between the two ends. Written as DNA, the CDR3 is TGTGCCAGCTGGACCCCCCGGGGGGTCTATGGCTACACCTTC. Encoded protein: CASWTPRGVYGYTF.

The chain links TRBV27 to TRBJ1-1; D gene unclear. V shed 6 bases and J shed 1 base, with 12 bases lying between them. The length of the CDR3 is 14 residues. Germline CDR1 reads MNHEY; CDR2 reads SMNVEV (reference sequence). The CDR3 reads CASRGLGRNTEAFF. The DNA of the CDR3 is TGTGCCAGCAGGGGGTTAGGGCGGAACACTGAAGCTTTCTTT.

This clonotype was observed a few times. V usage is TRBV11-3 and J usage is TRBJ1-2; TRBD1 matches at 7 bases. The CDR3 has 14 residues. From germline, CDR1 is SGHNT and CDR2 YENEEA. Trimming took 0 bases from V and 4 from J; bases not matched to a gene: 2. The CDR3 DNA reads TGTGCCAGCAGCTTAGACGACAGGGTCTATGGCTACACCTTC. Residues: CASSLDDRVYGYTF.

The chain employs TRBV7-9 and TRBJ2-3; 13 positions match TRBD2. The V gene end was trimmed by 5 bases and the J gene end by 1 base; junction bases not matched to a gene: 3. Germline V CDR1 and CDR2: SEHNR, FQNEAQ (reference sequence). This CDR3 spans 16 amino acids. CDR3 sequence (DNA): TGTGCCAGCAGCGAGGGACTAGCGGGACGCACAGATACGCAGTATTTT. This sequence encodes CASSEGLAGRTDTQYF.

This chain connects TRBV10-3 to TRBJ2-5; 8 bases line up with TRBD2. This CDR3 region has 13 residues. The V gene's germline CDR1 is ENHRY and CDR2 SYGVKD. Trimming at V came to 8 bases and at J to 2 bases, leaving 4 bases not matched to a gene. The CDR3 loop reads CAIGPGGQETQYF. The DNA of the CDR3 is TGTGCCATCGGCCCGGGAGGGCAAGAGACCCAGTACTTC.

The chain combines TRBV7-2 with TRBJ2-3; no definite D call. The germline gives CDR1 SGHTA, CDR2 FQGNSA. V lost 0 bases to trimming and J lost 5 bases, with 12 bases between them. CDR3 length equals 15 residues. Here the CDR3 reads CASSLAPLVGDTQYF. The DNA for the CDR3 is TGTGCCAGCAGCTTAGCGCCCCTAGTTGGAGATACGCAGTATTTT.

The chain has TRBV10-3 and TRBJ1-2, with TRBD1 matching 9 bases. Germline CDR1 and CDR2: ENHRY and SYGVKD. Trimming cost V 6 bases and J 1 base; bases outside gene matches: 9. The CDR3 covers 16 residues. The CDR3 region is CAIRSGTGKNNYGYTF. The CDR3 DNA reads as TGTGCCATCAGATCCGGGACAGGGAAGAATAACTATGGCTACACCTTC.

The genes are TRBV5-4 and TRBJ2-5; D is ambiguous. Germline assignment: CDR1 SGHNT and CDR2 YYREEE (reference sequence). Trimming shortened V by 0 bases and J by 0 bases, and 6 bases separated the two germline ends. CDR3 length: 14 amino acids. CDR3 residues: CASSLESNQETQYF. CDR3 DNA sequence: TGTGCCAGCAGCTTGGAGAGCAACCAAGAGACCCAGTACTTC.

The chain combines TRBV2 with TRBJ2-7, with no clear D. V was shortened by 4 bases and J by 4 bases, with 5 bases between the two germline ends. The CDR3 runs to 11 residues. CDR1 SNHLY and CDR2 FYNNEI come from the germline V gene. The CDR3 coding sequence is TGTGCCAGCAGTGTCACTTACGAGCAGTACTTC. This encodes CASSVTYEQYF.

The genes are TRBV24-1 and TRBJ2-7; 8 bases map to TRBD1. The CDR3 is 14 residues long. Germline-derived CDR1 and CDR2 are KGHDR and SFDVKD. The V gene end was trimmed by 4 bases and the J gene end by 2 bases; junction bases not matched to a gene: 3. CDR3 bases: TGTGCCACCAGTGACTCGGACAGGGCCTACGAGCAGTACTTC. Amino acid sequence: CATSDSDRAYEQYF.

The CDR3 here is CASMVEDSAAKNIQYF. In DNA form, the CDR3 reads TGTGCCAGCATGGTGGAGGACTCAGCGGCCAAAAACATTCAGTACTTC. The rearrangement uses TRBV2 and TRBJ2-4; possible D gene TRBD2, 5 bases. CDR1 SNHLY and CDR2 FYNNEI come from the germline V gene. Trimming took off 7 bases at V and 1 base at J, with 17 bases between the two ends. This CDR3 spans 16 amino acids.

This clonotype has more than one count but fewer than ten. This CDR3 is CASSYLSNTEAFF. In DNA, the CDR3 is TGTGCCAGCAGTTACCTTTCCAACACTGAAGCTTTCTTT. The chain joins TRBV6-5 to TRBJ1-1; no definite D call. Trimming took off 2 bases at V and 2 bases at J, with 6 bases between the two ends. CDR3 size: 13 residues. The germline V gene has CDR1 MNHEY and CDR2 SVGAGI.